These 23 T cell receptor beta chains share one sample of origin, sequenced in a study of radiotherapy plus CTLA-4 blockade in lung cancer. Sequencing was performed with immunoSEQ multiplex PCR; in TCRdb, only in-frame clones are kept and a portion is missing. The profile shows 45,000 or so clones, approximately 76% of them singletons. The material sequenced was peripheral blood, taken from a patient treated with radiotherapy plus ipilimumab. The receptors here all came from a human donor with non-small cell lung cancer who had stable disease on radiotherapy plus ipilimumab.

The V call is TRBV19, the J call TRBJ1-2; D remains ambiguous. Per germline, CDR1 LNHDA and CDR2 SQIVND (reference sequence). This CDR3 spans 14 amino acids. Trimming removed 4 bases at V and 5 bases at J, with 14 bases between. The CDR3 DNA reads TGTGCCAGTAGTAAAACGCACGGAACATATGGCTACACCTTC. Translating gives CASSKTHGTYGYTF. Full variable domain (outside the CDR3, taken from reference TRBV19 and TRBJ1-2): DGGITQSPKYLFRKEGQNVTLSCEQNLNHDAMYWYRQDPGQGLRLIYYSQIVNDFQKGDIAEGYSVSREKKESFPLTVTSAQKNPTAFYLCASSKTHGTYGYTFGSGTRLTVV.

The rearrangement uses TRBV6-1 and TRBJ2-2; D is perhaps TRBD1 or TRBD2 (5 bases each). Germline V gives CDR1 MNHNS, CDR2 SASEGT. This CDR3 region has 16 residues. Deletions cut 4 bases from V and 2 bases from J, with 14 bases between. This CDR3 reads CASSVGVHRNTGELFF. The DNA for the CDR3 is TGTGCCAGCAGTGTGGGGGTCCATAGAAACACCGGGGAGCTGTTTTTT.

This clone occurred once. The CDR3 DNA reads TGTGCCAGTAGTCTCAGGACGGGCGGCTACACCTTC. Amino acids: CASSLRTGGYTF. The genes are TRBV19 and TRBJ1-2; D remains ambiguous. The CDR3 length is 12 residues. Germline V gene sequence: CDR1 LNHDA, CDR2 SQIVND (reference sequence). The ends were cut back, 5 bases at V and 8 bases at J, with 12 bases in the middle.

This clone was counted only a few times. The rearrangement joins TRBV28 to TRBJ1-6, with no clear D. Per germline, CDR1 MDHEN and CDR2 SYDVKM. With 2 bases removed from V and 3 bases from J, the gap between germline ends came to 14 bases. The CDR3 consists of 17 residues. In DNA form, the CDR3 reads TGTGCCAGCAGTTTAATATCGGGCCGGGACTATAATTCACCCCTCCACTTT. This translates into CASSLISGRDYNSPLHF.

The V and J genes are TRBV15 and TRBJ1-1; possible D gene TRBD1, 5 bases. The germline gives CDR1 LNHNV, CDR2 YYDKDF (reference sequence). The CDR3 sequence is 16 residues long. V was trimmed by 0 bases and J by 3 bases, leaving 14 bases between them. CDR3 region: CATSREIGAGHTEAFF. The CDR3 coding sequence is TGTGCCACCAGCAGAGAAATAGGGGCCGGGCACACTGAAGCTTTCTTT.

CDR3 region: CASSFFLVPMGDGYTF. In DNA form, the CDR3 reads TGTGCCAGCAGTTTTTTCCTGGTGCCTATGGGGGATGGCTACACCTTC. This chain connects TRBV28 to TRBJ1-2, with a tentative D call TRBD1 (5 bases). The CDR3 is made up of 16 amino acids. Trimming removed 3 bases at V and 6 bases at J, with 20 bases between. Per the germline V gene, CDR1 is MDHEN and CDR2 is SYDVKM.

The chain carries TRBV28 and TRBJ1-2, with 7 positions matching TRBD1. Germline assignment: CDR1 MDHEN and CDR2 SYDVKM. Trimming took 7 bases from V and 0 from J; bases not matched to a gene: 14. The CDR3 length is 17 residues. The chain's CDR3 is CASISSTAGGANYGYTF. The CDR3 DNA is TGTGCCAGCATCAGTTCCACAGCAGGGGGGGCTAACTATGGCTACACCTTC.

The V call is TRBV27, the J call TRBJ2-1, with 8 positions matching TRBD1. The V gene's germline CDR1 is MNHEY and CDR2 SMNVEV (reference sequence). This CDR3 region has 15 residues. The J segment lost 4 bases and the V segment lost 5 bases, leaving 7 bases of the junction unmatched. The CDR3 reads CASSGQGAGYNEQFF. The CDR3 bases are TGTGCCAGCAGTGGCCAGGGGGCGGGGTACAATGAGCAGTTCTTC.

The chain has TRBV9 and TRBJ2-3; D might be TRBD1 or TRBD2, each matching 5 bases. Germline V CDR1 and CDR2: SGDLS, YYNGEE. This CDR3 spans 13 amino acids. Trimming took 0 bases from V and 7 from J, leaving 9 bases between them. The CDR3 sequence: CASSVVGGYTQYF. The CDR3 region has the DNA TGTGCCAGCAGCGTAGTTGGGGGATATACGCAGTATTTT.

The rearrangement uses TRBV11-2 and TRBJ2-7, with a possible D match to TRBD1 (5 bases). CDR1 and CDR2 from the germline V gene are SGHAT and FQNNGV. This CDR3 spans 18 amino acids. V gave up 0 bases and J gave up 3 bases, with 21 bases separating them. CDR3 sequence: CASSLDNWGSSEYYEQYF. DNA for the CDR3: TGTGCCAGCAGCTTAGATAACTGGGGCAGCTCCGAGTACTACGAGCAGTACTTC.

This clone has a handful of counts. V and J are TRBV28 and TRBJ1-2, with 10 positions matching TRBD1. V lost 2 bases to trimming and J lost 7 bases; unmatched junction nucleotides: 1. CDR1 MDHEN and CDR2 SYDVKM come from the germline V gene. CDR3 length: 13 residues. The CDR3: CASSLGDRGGYTF. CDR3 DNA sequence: TGTGCCAGCAGTTTAGGGGACAGGGGTGGCTACACCTTC.

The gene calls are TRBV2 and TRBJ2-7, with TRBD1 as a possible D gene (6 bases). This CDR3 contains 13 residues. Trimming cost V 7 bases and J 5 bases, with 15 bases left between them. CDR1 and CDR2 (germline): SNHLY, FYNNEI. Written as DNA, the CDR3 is TGTGCCAGCAATCAGCCGCCAGGGGACGAGCAGTACGTC. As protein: CASNQPPGDEQYV.

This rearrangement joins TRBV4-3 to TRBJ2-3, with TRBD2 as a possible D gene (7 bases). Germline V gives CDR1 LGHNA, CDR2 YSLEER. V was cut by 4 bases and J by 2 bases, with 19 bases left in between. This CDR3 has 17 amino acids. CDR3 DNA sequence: TGCGCCAGCAGCCCCGCATGGGGGGGGGCTTTCACAGATACGCAGTATTTT. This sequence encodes CASSPAWGGAFTDTQYF.

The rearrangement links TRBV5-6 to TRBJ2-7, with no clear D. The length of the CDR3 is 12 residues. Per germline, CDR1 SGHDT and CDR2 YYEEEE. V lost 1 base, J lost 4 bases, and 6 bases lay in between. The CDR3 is CASSLWLYEQYF. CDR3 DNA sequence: TGTGCCAGCAGCTTGTGGCTGTACGAGCAGTACTTC.

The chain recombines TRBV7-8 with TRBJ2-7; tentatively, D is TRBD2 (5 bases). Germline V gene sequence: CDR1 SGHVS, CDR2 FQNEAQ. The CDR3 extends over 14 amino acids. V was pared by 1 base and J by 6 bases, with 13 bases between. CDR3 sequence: CASSLVAGPAEQYV. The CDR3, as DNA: TGTGCCAGCAGCTTAGTGGCGGGTCCGGCCGAGCAGTACGTC.

This CDR3 reads CASSPWTDKNDTQYF. The CDR3 DNA is TGTGCCAGCAGCCCTTGGACAGACAAGAACGATACGCAGTATTTT. This chain joins TRBV7-9 and TRBJ2-3; D may be TRBD1 (6 bases). Germline CDR1 is SEHNR and CDR2 is FQNEAQ (reference sequence). V shed 5 bases and J shed 6 bases, with 18 bases lying between them. The CDR3 sequence is 15 residues long. The full variable domain, its missing parts supplied by reference TRBV7-9 and TRBJ2-3, is DTGVSQNPRHKITKRGQNVTFRCDPISEHNRLYWYRQTLGQGPEFLTYFQNEAQLEKSRLLSDRFSAERPKGSFSTLEIQRTEQGDSAMYLCASSPWTDKNDTQYFGPGTRLTVL.

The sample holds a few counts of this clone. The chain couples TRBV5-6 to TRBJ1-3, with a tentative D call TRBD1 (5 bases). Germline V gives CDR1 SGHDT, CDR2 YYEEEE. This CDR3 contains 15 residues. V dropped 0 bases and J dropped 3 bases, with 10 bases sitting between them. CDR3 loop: CASSLATGLGNTIYF. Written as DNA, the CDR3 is TGTGCCAGCAGCTTGGCTACAGGTCTTGGAAACACCATATATTTT.

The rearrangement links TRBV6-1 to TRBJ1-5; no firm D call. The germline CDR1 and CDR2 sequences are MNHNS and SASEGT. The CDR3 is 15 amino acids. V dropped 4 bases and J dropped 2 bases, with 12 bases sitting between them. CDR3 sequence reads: CASSGARAGNQPQHF. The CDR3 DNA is TGTGCCAGCAGTGGGGCCCGGGCCGGCAATCAGCCCCAGCATTTT.

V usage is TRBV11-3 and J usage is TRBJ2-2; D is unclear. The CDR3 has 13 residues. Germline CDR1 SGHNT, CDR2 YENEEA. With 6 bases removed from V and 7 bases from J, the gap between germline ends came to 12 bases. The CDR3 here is CASRMTERGELFF. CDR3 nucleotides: TGTGCCAGCAGAATGACGGAGCGCGGGGAGCTGTTTTTT.

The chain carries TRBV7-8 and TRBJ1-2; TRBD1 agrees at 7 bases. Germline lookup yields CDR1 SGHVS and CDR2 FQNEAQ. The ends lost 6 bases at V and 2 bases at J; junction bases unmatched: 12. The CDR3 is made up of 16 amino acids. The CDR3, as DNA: TGTGCCAGCAGAATGGGACAGTCCGAGAAAAACTATGGCTACACCTTC. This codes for CASRMGQSEKNYGYTF.

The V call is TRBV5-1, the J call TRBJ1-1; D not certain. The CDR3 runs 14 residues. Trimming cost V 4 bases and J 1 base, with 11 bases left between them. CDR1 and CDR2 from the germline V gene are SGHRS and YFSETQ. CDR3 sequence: CASSMITGNTEAFF. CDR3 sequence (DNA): TGCGCCAGCAGCATGATAACGGGGAACACTGAAGCTTTCTTT. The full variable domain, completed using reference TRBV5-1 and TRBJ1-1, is KAGVTQTPRYLIKTRGQQVTLSCSPISGHRSVSWYQQTPGQGLQFLFEYFSETQRNKGNFPGRFSGRQFSNSRSEMNVSTLELGDSALYLCASSMITGNTEAFFGQGTRLTVV.

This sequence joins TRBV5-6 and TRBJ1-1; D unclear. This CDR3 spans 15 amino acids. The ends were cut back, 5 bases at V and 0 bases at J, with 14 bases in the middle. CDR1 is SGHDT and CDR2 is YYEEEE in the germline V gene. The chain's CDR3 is CASSPFGSMNTEAFF. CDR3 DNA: TGTGCCAGCAGTCCTTTTGGCAGCATGAACACTGAAGCTTTCTTT.

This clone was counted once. In DNA, the CDR3 is TGTGCCAGCAGTTTGGGAGGGGGAGTGCGCTATGGCTACACCTTC. Translated, it gives CASSLGGGVRYGYTF. The V gene is TRBV28, the J gene TRBJ1-2, with D perhaps TRBD1 (6 bases). Germline V lookup: CDR1 MDHEN, CDR2 SYDVKM. The V and J ends lost 3 bases and 4 bases respectively, with 15 bases between them. This CDR3 is built from 15 residues.